What follows is one TCR beta chain and its context. TCRdb keeps only in-frame clones here, not all; method: immunoSEQ multiplex PCR. The data hold 600,000 to 700,000 clones, with more than 70% observed a single time. The sample originates from a study of shared clonotypes between healthy human individuals. The TCR sequence derives from a woman in her twenties or thirties in good health. The sample comprised memory CD4+ T cells sorted from blood. Stated subset: CD45RA-negative fraction.

In DNA form, the CDR3 reads TGTGCCAGCAGCCCACCCGGTAGCGGGAGTACATACAATGAGCAGTTCTTC. This sequence encodes CASSPPGSGSTYNEQFF. The chain joins TRBV7-9 to TRBJ2-1; 9 bases fit TRBD2. Germline lookup yields CDR1 SEHNR and CDR2 FQNEAQ (reference sequence). V trimming: 5 bases; J trimming: 4 bases; junction bases outside the gene matches: 12. This CDR3 comprises 17 residues.